This T cell receptor (beta chain) came from a study of T cell responses to AZD1222 COVID-19 vaccine. Findings and limits, study-wide: Breadth and depth of Spike-specific TCRs rose after two AZD1222 doses. It should be noted that donors were predominantly white British and more often female, and clonal diversity was possibly underestimated.

Profiled with immunoSEQ multiplex PCR; TCRdb holds only in-frame clones, not every one. This sample has 95,000 to 150,000 clones, with approximately 92% found just once. Germline values: CDR1 MNHEY, CDR2 SVGAGI. The CDR3 covers 15 residues. V dropped 5 bases and J dropped 1 base, with 15 bases sitting between them. As regards this clone: Its antigen remains unidentified.

The rearrangement links TRBV6-5 to TRBJ2-7; D may be TRBD2 (7 bases). The source is an adult who received the AZD1222 COVID-19 vaccine. Sequenced material: peripheral blood, taken 28 days after the second AZD1222 dose. The CDR3 DNA is TGTGCCAGCAGTCCAGAGGGGGGGGGATCCTACGAGCAGTACTTC. Residues: CASSPEGGGSYEQYF.